This T cell receptor beta chain originates from a study of blood T cell repertoires in COVID-19. Across the study: Samples taken during acute and convalescent COVID-19 were collected in the United States, Italy and Spain.

V trimming: 2 bases; J trimming: 4 bases; junction bases outside the gene matches: 7. This CDR3 is built from 16 residues. In germline, CDR1 is SGHKS, CDR2 YYEKEE (reference sequence). Methods used by the authors: Quantification of nucleated cells was approximated via reference gene primer amplification. The table came from immunoSEQ multiplex PCR; TCRdb's copy has only in-frame clones and leaves some out. That table supplies the V and J calls and clone size; D and trimming were determined from the DNA. The sample has about 300,000 clones; around 89% are singletons. The J gene is TRBJ2-5, the V gene TRBV5-5, with 11 bases lining up with TRBD2. The sequenced material came from peripheral blood. This receptor was identified in a woman in her 30s who had recovered from COVID-19. The CDR3 region is CASSLVAGGPVETQYF. In nucleotides, the CDR3 is TGTGCCAGCAGCTTAGTAGCGGGGGGGCCTGTAGAGACCCAGTACTTC.